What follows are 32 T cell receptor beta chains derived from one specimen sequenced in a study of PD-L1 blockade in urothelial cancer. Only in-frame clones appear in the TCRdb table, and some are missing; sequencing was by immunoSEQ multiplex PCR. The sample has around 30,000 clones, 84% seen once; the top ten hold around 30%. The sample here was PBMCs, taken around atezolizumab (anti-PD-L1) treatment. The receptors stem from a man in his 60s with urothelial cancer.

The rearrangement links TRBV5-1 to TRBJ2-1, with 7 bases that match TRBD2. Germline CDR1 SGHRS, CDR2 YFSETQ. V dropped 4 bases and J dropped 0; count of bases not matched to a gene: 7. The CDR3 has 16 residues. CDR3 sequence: CASSPIRGGSYNEQFF. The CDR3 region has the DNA TGCGCCAGCAGCCCTATACGCGGGGGCTCCTACAATGAGCAGTTCTTC. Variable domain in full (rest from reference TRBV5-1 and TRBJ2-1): KAGVTQTPRYLIKTRGQQVTLSCSPISGHRSVSWYQQTPGQGLQFLFEYFSETQRNKGNFPGRFSGRQFSNSRSEMNVSTLELGDSALYLCASSPIRGGSYNEQFFGPGTRLTVL.

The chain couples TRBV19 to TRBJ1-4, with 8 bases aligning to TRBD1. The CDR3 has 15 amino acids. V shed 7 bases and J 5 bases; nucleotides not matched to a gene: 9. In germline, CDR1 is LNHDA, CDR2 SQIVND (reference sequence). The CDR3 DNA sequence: TGTGCCAGTACTAAGGGACAGGCCTTAAATGAAAAACTGTTTTTT. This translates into CASTKGQALNEKLFF.

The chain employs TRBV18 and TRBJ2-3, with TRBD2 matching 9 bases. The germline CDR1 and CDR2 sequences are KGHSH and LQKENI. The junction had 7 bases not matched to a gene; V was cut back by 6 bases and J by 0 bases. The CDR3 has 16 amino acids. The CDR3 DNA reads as TGTGCCAGCTCGCCTTTAGCGGGGGCTAGCACAGATACGCAGTATTTT. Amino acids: CASSPLAGASTDTQYF.

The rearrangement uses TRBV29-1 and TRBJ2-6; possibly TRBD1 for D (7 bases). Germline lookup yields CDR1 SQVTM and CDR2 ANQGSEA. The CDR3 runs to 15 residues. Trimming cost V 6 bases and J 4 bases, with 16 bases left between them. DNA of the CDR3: TGCAGCGTCAACACAGGGGACTCCGGGGCCAACGTCCTGACTTTC. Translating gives CSVNTGDSGANVLTF.

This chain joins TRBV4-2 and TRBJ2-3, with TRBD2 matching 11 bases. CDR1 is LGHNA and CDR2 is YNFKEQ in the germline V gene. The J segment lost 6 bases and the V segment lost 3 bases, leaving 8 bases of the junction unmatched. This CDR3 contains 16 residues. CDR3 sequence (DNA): TGTGCCAGCAGCCAGACGACTAGCGGGAAGACGGATACGCAGTATTTT. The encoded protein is CASSQTTSGKTDTQYF.

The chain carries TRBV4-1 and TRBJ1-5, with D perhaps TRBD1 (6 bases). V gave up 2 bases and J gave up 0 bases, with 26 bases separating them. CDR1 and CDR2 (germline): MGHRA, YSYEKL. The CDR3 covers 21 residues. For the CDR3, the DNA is TGCGCCAGCAGCCAACCGACAACCGGTGGGGGCCACCCCTATAGCAATCAGCCCCAGCATTTT. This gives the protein CASSQPTTGGGHPYSNQPQHF.

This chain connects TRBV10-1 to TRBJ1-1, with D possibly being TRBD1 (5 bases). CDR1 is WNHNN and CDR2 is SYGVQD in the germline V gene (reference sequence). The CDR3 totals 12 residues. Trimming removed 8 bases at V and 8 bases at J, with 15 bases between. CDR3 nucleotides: TGCGCCAGCCGGGGGGGGTTCGGAGAAGCTTTCTTT. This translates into CASRGGFGEAFF.

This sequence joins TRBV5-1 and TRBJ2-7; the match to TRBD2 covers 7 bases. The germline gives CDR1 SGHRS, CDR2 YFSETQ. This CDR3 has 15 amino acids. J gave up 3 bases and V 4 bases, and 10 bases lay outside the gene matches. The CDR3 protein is CASSPGRLADYEQYF. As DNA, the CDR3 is TGCGCCAGCAGCCCTGGGAGGCTAGCGGACTACGAGCAGTACTTC.

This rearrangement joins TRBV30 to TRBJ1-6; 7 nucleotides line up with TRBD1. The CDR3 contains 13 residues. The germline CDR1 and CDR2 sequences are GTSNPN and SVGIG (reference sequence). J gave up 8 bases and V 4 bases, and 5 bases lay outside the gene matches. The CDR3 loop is CAWTPDRDSPLHF. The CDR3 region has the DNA TGTGCCTGGACCCCCGACAGGGATTCACCCCTCCACTTT. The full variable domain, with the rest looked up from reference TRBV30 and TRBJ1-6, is SQTIHQWPATLVQPVGSPLSLECTVEGTSNPNLYWYRQAAGRGLQLLFYSVGIGQISSEVPQNLSASRPQDRQFILSSKKLLLSDSGFYLCAWTPDRDSPLHFGNGTRLTVT.

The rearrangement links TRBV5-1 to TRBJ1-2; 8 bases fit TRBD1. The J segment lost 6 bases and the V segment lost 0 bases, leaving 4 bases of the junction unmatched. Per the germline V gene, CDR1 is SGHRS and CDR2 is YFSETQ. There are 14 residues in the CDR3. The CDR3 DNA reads TGCGCCAGCAGCTTGGATAACAGGGGGAATGGCTACACCTTC. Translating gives CASSLDNRGNGYTF.

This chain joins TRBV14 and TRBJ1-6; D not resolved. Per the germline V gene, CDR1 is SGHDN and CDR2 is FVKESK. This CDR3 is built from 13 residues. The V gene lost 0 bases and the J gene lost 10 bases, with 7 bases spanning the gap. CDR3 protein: CASSQDLRSPLHF. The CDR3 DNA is TGTGCCAGCAGCCAAGATCTAAGATCACCCCTCCACTTT.

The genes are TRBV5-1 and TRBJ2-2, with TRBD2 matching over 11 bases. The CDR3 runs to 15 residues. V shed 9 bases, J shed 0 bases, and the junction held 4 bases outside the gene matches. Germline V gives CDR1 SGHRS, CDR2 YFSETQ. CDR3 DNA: TGCGCCACCCAGACTAGCGGGACGAACACCGGGGAGCTGTTTTTT. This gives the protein CATQTSGTNTGELFF.

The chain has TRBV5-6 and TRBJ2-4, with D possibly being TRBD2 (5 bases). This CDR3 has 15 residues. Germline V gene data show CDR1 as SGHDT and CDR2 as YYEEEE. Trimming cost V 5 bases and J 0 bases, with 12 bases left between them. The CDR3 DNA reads TGTGCCAGCAGACGGGGTGTTCTAGCCAAAAACATTCAGTACTTC. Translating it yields CASRRGVLAKNIQYF.

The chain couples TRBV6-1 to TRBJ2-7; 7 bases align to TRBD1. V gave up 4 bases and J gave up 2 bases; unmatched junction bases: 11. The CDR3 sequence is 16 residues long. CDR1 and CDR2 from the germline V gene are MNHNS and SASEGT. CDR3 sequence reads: CASSALAGGITYEQYF. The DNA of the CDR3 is TGTGCCAGCAGTGCTTTGGCAGGGGGTATTACCTACGAGCAGTACTTC.

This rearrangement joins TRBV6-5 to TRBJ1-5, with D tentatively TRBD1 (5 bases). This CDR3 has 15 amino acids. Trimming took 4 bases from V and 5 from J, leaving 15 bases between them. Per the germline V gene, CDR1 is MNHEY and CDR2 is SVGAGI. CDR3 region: CASSSGGGLDQPQHF. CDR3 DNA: TGTGCCAGCAGTTCCGGCGGGGGGTTGGATCAGCCCCAGCATTTT.

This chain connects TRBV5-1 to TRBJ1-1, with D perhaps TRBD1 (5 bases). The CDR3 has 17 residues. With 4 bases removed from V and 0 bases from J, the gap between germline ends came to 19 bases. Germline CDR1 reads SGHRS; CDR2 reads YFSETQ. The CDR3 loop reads CASSQVPSGLMNTEAFF. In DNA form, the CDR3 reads TGCGCCAGCAGCCAGGTTCCTTCGGGACTGATGAACACTGAAGCTTTCTTT. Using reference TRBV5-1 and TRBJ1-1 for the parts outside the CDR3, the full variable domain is KAGVTQTPRYLIKTRGQQVTLSCSPISGHRSVSWYQQTPGQGLQFLFEYFSETQRNKGNFPGRFSGRQFSNSRSEMNVSTLELGDSALYLCASSQVPSGLMNTEAFFGQGTRLTVV.

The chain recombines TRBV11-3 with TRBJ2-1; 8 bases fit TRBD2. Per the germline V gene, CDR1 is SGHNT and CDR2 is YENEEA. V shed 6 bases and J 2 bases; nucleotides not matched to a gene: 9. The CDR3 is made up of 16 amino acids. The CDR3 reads CASSSAGVGPYNEQFF. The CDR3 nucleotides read TGTGCCAGCAGTTCAGCGGGGGTAGGCCCCTACAATGAGCAGTTCTTC.

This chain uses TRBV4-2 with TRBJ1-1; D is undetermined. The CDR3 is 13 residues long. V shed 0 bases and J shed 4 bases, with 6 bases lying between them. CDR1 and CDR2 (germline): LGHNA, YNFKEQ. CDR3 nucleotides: TGTGCCAGCAGCCAAGAAGGGAGCACTGAAGCTTTCTTT. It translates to CASSQEGSTEAFF.

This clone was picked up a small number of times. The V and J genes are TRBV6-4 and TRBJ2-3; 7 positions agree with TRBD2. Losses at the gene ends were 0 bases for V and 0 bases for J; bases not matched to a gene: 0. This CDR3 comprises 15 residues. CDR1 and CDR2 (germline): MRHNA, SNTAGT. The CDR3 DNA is TGTGCCAGCAGTGACTCGGGGGGGAGCACAGATACGCAGTATTTT. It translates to CASSDSGGSTDTQYF.

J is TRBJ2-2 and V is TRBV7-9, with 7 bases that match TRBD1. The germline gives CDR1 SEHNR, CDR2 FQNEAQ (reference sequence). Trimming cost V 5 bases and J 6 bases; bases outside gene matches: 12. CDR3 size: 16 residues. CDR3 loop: CASSQKGTVIPGELFF. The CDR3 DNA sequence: TGTGCCAGCAGCCAAAAGGGGACAGTTATCCCCGGGGAGCTGTTTTTT.

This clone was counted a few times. This chain's CDR3 is CASSLASASYNSPLHF. CDR3 DNA sequence: TGCGCCAGCAGCTTGGCGTCCGCGTCCTATAATTCACCCCTCCACTTT. The chain couples TRBV5-1 to TRBJ1-6, with no clear D. From germline, CDR1 is SGHRS and CDR2 YFSETQ. The CDR3 contains 16 residues. V gave up 0 bases and J gave up 1 base, with 8 bases separating them.

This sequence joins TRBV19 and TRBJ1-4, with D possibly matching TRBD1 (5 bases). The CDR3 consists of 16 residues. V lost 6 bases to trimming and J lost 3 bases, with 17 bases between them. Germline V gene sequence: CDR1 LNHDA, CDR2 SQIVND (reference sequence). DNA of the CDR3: TGTGCCAGTAGCCCCAGCCGCTGGGGGGCTAATGAAAAACTGTTTTTT. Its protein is CASSPSRWGANEKLFF.

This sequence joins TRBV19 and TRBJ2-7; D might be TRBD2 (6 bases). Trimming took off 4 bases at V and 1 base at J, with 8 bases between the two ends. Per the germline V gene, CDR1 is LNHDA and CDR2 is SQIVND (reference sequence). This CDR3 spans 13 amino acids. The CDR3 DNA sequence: TGTGCCAGTAGTAGTAGCGGATCCTACGAGCAGTACTTC. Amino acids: CASSSSGSYEQYF.

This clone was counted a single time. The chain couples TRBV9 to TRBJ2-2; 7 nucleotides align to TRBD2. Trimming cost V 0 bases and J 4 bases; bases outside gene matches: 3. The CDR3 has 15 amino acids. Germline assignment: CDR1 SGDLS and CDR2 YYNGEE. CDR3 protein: CASSVGASGTGELFF. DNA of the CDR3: TGTGCCAGCAGCGTAGGGGCTAGCGGCACCGGGGAGCTGTTTTTT.

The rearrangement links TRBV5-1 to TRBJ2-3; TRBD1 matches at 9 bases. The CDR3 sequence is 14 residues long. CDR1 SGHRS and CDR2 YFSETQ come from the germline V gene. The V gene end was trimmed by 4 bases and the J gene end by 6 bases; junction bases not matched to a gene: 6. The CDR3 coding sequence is TGCGCCAGCAGCCCCGGACAGGGGTACGATACGCAGTATTTT. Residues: CASSPGQGYDTQYF.

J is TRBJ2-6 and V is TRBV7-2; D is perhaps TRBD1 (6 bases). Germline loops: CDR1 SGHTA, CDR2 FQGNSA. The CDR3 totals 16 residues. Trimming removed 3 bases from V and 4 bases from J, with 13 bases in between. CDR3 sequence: CASSLGTGSGANVLTF. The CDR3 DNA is TGTGCCAGCAGCTTGGGCACAGGGTCCGGGGCCAACGTCCTGACTTTC. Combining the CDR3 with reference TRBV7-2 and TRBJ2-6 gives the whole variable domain GAGVSQSPSNKVTEKGKDVELRCDPISGHTALYWYRQSLGQGLEFLIYFQGNSAPDKSGLPSDRFSAERTGGSVSTLTIQRTQQEDSAVYLCASSLGTGSGANVLTFGAGSRLTVL.

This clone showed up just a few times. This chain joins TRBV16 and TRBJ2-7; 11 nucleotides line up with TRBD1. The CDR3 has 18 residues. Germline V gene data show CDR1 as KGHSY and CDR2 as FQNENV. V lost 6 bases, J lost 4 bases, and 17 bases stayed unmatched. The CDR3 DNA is TGTGCCAGCAGACCGAGGACAGGGGGCACCCACAGCCAATACGAGCAGTACTTC. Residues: CASRPRTGGTHSQYEQYF. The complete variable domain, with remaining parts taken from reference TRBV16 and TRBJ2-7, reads GEEVAQTPKHLVRGEGQKAKLYCAPIKGHSYVFWYQQVLKNEFKFLISFQNENVFDETGMPKERFSAKCLPNSPCSLEIQATKLEDSAVYFCASRPRTGGTHSQYEQYFGPGTRLTVT.

The CDR3: CASSSRDTGGYTF. The DNA for the CDR3 is TGTGCCAGCAGTTCACGGGACACGGGGGGCTACACCTTC. The J gene is TRBJ1-2, the V gene TRBV6-5, with TRBD1 as a possible D gene (6 bases). The CDR3 is 13 residues long. CDR1 and CDR2 from the germline V gene are MNHEY and SVGAGI. The V gene lost 4 bases and the J gene lost 8 bases, with 14 bases spanning the gap.

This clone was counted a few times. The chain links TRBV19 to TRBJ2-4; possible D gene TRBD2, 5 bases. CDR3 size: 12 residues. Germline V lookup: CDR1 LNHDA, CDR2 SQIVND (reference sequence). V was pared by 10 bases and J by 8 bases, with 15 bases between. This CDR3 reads CATWRSQDIQYF. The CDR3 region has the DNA TGTGCCACCTGGAGGAGTCAGGACATTCAGTACTTC.

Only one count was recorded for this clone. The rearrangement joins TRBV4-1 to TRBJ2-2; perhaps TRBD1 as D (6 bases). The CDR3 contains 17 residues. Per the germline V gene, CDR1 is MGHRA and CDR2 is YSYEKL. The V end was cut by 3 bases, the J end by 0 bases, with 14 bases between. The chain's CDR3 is CASSQLQGFANTGELFF. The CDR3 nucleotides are TGCGCCAGCAGCCAGTTACAGGGTTTCGCGAACACCGGGGAGCTGTTTTTT.

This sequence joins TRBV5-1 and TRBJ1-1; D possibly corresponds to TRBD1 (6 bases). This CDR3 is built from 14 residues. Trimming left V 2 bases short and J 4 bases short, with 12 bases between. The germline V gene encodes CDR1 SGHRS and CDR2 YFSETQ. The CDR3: CASSFTGWGTEAFF. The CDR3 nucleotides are TGCGCCAGCAGCTTTACAGGGTGGGGCACTGAAGCTTTCTTT.

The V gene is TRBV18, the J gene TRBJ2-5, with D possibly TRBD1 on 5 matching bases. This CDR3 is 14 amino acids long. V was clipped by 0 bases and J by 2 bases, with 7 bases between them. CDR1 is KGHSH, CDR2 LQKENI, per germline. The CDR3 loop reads CASSPPAGQETQYF. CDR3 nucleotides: TGTGCCAGCTCACCACCGGCAGGGCAAGAGACCCAGTACTTC.